These T cell receptor beta chains were read from a single sample in a study of blood T cells in healthy people across ages. MiXCR, applied by TCRdb to the 5' RACE reads, yields one record per CDR3 protein. The sample holds roughly 2 million distinct CDR3 sequences, around half seen once. The sample consisted of blood. These TCRs come from a woman aged 40 to 50 in good health. CDR3s include the opening cysteine and the closing phenylalanine or tryptophan. D genes are given only for firm matches. Where a row states a size, it is once, few, many or the class of an expanded clone; other rows omit it.

d_call: TRBD1; v_call: TRBV5-1; j_call: TRBJ2-5; clone_size: -; cdr3_aa: CASSSSGQGVGETQYF; cdr3_nt: TGCGCCAGCAGCTCTTCGGGACAGGGGGTAGGAGAGACCCAGTACTTC
d_call: TRBD2; v_call: TRBV18; j_call: TRBJ2-5; clone_size: -; cdr3_aa: CASSPVQRGGRETQYF; cdr3_nt: TGTGCCAGCTCACCTGTACAGCGGGGGGGAAGAGAGACCCAGTACTTC
d_call: TRBD1; v_call: TRBV9; j_call: TRBJ2-5; clone_size: -; cdr3_aa: CASSVWGQTQETQYF; cdr3_nt: TGTGCCAGCAGCGTATGGGGACAGACTCAAGAGACCCAGTACTTC
d_call: -; v_call: TRBV9; j_call: TRBJ1-6; clone_size: -; cdr3_aa: CASSVAGGSVNSPLHF; cdr3_nt: TGTGCCAGCAGCGTAGCTGGGGGGAGTGTCAATTCACCCCTCCACTTT
d_call: TRBD2; v_call: TRBV9; j_call: TRBJ2-1; clone_size: -; cdr3_aa: CASSVSSGGAVNEQFF; cdr3_nt: TGTGCCAGCAGCGTGTCTAGCGGGGGGGCGGTGAATGAGCAGTTCTTC
d_call: -; v_call: TRBV6-4; j_call: TRBJ2-3; clone_size: once; cdr3_aa: CASSNQNTDTQYF; cdr3_nt: TGTGCCAGCAGTAATCAAAACACAGATACGCAGTATTTT
d_call: -; v_call: TRBV28; j_call: TRBJ2-5; clone_size: -; cdr3_aa: CASSSYMETQYF; cdr3_nt: TGTGCCAGCAGTTCGTACATGGAGACCCAGTACTTC
d_call: -; v_call: TRBV27; j_call: TRBJ2-7; clone_size: -; cdr3_aa: CASSLRGEGEQYF; cdr3_nt: TGTGCCAGCAGTTTAAGGGGGGAGGGGGAGCAGTACTTC
d_call: TRBD1; v_call: TRBV27; j_call: TRBJ2-5; clone_size: -; cdr3_aa: CASRPRATGGQETQYF; cdr3_nt: TGTGCCAGCCGCCCCCGTGCGACAGGGGGCCAAGAGACCCAGTACTTC
d_call: TRBD1; v_call: TRBV20-1; j_call: TRBJ1-6; clone_size: -; cdr3_aa: CSVDGQANSPLHF; cdr3_nt: TGCAGTGTAGACGGACAGGCTAATTCACCCCTCCACTTT
d_call: -; v_call: TRBV20-1; j_call: TRBJ2-7; clone_size: -; cdr3_aa: CSARDRGEPSSYEQYF; cdr3_nt: TGCAGTGCTAGAGATCGAGGGGAACCTAGCTCCTACGAGCAGTACTTC
d_call: -; v_call: TRBV27; j_call: TRBJ1-6; clone_size: -; cdr3_aa: CASSLSSARGGSPLHF; cdr3_nt: TGTGCCAGCAGTTTATCAAGCGCCAGGGGTGGTTCACCCCTCCACTTT
d_call: -; v_call: TRBV6-1; j_call: TRBJ2-1; clone_size: few; cdr3_aa: CASSRTTGNEQFF; cdr3_nt: TGTGCCAGCAGTAGAACTACGGGGAATGAGCAGTTCTTC